Listed below are T cell receptor beta chains from one sample, sequenced in a study of cytomegalovirus exposure and HLA in healthy donors. Profiling relied on immunoSEQ multiplex PCR, and the TCRdb table lists in-frame clones only, not all of them. The profile shows 97,000 or so clones, roughly 10% of them singletons. Material: PBMCs. The receptors were sampled from a man between 50 and 59 years old in good health and CMV-seropositive. The CDR3 runs from the conserved cysteine through the conserved F or W. The D gene is left open where the match is weak. Where a row states a size, it is once, few, many or the class of an expanded clone; other rows omit it.

abundance	v_gene	j_gene	d_gene	CDR3aa	CDR3nt
-	TRBV28	TRBJ1-2	TRBD1	CASSELGQGSGGYTF	TGTGCCAGCAGTGAACTGGGACAGGGCTCGGGCGGCTACACCTTC
-	TRBV11-2	TRBJ2-7	-	CASSAAYEQYF	TGTGCCAGCAGCGCGGCCTACGAGCAGTACTTC
-	TRBV6-1	TRBJ2-7	-	CASRAKDRTYEQYF	TGTGCCAGCAGAGCCAAAGACAGAACCTACGAGCAGTACTTC
-	TRBV5-1	TRBJ2-7	TRBD2	CASSKRAGRETDEQYF	TGCGCCAGCAGCAAACGCGCAGGGCGGGAGACGGACGAGCAGTACTTC
many	TRBV7-3	TRBJ1-1	-	CASSLGGVMNTEAFF	TGTGCCAGCAGCTTAGGCGGCGTAATGAACACTGAAGCTTTCTTT
few	TRBV5-6	TRBJ2-5	-	CASSLDGVLGQETQYF	TGTGCCAGCAGCTTGGATGGAGTTCTAGGCCAAGAGACCCAGTACTTC
-	TRBV6-9	TRBJ1-4	TRBD1	CASSYTLRQGTTNEKLFF	TGTGCCAGCAGTTATACCCTCCGACAGGGAACAACTAATGAAAAACTGTTTTTT
-	TRBV7-2	TRBJ1-2	-	CASSRDGYTF	TGTGCCAGCAGCAGAGATGGCTACACCTTC
-	TRBV11-3	TRBJ2-1	-	CASSSTGEHNEQFF	TGTGCCAGCAGCTCGACGGGGGAACACAATGAGCAGTTCTTC
-	TRBV30	TRBJ2-7	-	CAWSVTDSYEQYF	TGTGCCTGGAGTGTGACGGACAGCTACGAGCAGTACTTC
once	TRBV5-1	TRBJ2-2	-	CASSLDVTGTGELFF	TGCGCCAGCAGCTTGGATGTGACAGGCACCGGGGAGCTGTTTTTT
-	TRBV28	TRBJ2-7	TRBD1	CAIGGRLTYEQYF	TGTGCCATAGGGGGCCGTCTAACCTACGAGCAGTACTTC
-	TRBV5-1	TRBJ2-7	TRBD1	CASSFGTGHYEQYF	TGCGCCAGCAGCTTTGGGACAGGTCACTACGAGCAGTACTTC
-	TRBV27	TRBJ1-5	-	CASSYLSGVNQPQHF	TGTGCCAGCAGTTACCTCTCGGGAGTCAATCAGCCCCAGCATTTT
few	TRBV28	TRBJ1-4	TRBD1	CASSYRKGQGPEKLFF	TGTGCCAGCAGTTACCGAAAGGGACAGGGTCCGGAAAAACTGTTTTTT
-	TRBV6-6	TRBJ2-3	-	CASRQGPPSHTQYF	TGTGCCAGCAGACAGGGCCCTCCTAGCCATACGCAGTATTTT
-	TRBV7-9	TRBJ2-1	-	CASSSSGQRNEQFF	TGTGCCAGCAGCTCCTCAGGGCAGAGGAATGAGCAGTTCTTC